These 2 T cell receptor beta chains were sequenced from one sample in a study of CXCR3-negative and CXCR3-positive naive CD8 T cells. The libraries of TRB cDNA were prepared using 5' RACE with UMI labels. TCRdb reprocessed the 5' RACE reads, keeping one entry per CDR3 protein, no DNA. The sample's table shows around 65,000 distinct CDR3 sequences. These TCRs are of unknown antigen specificity. Overall study results and limits: The TRB CDR3s that CXCR3-positive naive cells carried were more hydrophobic than those of CXCR3-negative naive cells.

Material for sequencing was naive CXCR3+ CD8+ T cells from blood. The subset is: CD45RO-CCR7+CD27+CD95- naive CD8+ T cells expressing CXCR3 (TNR3+). These receptors all stem from a human donor in good health. Some clones in this sample may be carry-over from other donors' samples.

The CDR3 loop reads CASSYSGVSTDTQYF. The chain couples TRBV6-2 or TRBV6-3 to TRBJ2-3. The CDR3 loop spans 15 amino acids. Germline V gene data show CDR1 as MNHEY and CDR2 as SVGEGT.

The chain recombines TRBV14 with TRBJ1-5. CDR3 length: 17 amino acids. CDR1 and CDR2 from the germline V gene are SGHDN and FVKESK. CDR3 residues: CASSQDRGGPFNQPQHF.